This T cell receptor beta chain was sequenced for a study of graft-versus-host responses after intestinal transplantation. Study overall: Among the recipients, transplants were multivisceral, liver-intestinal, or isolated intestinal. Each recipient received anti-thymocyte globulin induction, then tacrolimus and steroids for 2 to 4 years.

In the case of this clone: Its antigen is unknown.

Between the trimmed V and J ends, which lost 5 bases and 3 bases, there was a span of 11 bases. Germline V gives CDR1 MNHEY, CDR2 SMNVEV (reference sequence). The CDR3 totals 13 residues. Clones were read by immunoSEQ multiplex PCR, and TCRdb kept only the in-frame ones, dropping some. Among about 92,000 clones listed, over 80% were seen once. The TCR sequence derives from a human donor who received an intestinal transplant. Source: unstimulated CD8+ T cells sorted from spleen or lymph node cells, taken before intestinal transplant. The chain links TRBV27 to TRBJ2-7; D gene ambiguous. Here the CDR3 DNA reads TGTGCCAGCAGTGAAACTGGATACTACGAGCAGTACTTC. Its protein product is CASSETGYYEQYF.